A single sample is the source of the 22 T cell receptor beta chains below, sequenced in a study of blood T cells in healthy people across ages. Primers used in a second PCR of about 6 to 11 cycles were a sample-barcoded 5' primer and a J-beta primer mix. MiXCR, applied by TCRdb to the 5' RACE reads, yields one record per CDR3 protein. The sample shows roughly 650,000 distinct CDR3 sequences, about 30% of them seen only once. Sequencing was performed on blood. Receptors originate from an elderly woman in good health.

This clonotype was counted many times. This chain connects TRBV4-2 to TRBJ1-2, with D maybe TRBD1 (6 bases). The germline CDR1 and CDR2 sequences are LGHNA and YNFKEQ. V lost 0 bases to trimming and J lost 2 bases, with 10 bases between them. CDR3 length equals 15 residues. DNA for the CDR3: TGTGCCAGCAGCCAAGAGTCTGGACAGAACTATGGCTACACCTTC. It encodes CASSQESGQNYGYTF.

This clonotype was seen at least ten times. The chain couples TRBV27 to TRBJ2-7; 7 bases match TRBD1. Unmatched junction bases numbered 4, after V lost 2 bases and J lost 3 bases. This CDR3 has 14 amino acids. The germline V gene encodes CDR1 MNHEY and CDR2 SMNVEV (reference sequence). CDR3 residues: CASSLRGQHYEQYF. For the CDR3, the DNA is TGTGCCAGCAGTTTAAGGGGACAGCACTACGAGCAGTACTTC.

This clonotype was seen ten or more times. This could be a read error, since a much larger clone is one nucleotide away. The chain has TRBV7-2 and TRBJ2-5; perhaps TRBD2 as D (5 bases). Germline V lookup: CDR1 SGHTA, CDR2 FQGNSA. V shed 4 bases and J shed 11 bases, with 20 bases lying between them. The length of the CDR3 is 14 residues. CDR3 in DNA: TGTGCCAGCAGCTGGCTAGCCGAGTACAATGAGCAGTACTTC. Protein sequence: CASSWLAEYNEQYF.

This rearrangement joins TRBV30 to TRBJ1-4; D gene unclear. CDR3 length: 13 residues. Trimming cost V 5 bases and J 3 bases, with 10 bases left between them. The V gene's germline CDR1 is GTSNPN and CDR2 SVGIG (reference sequence). The CDR3 DNA reads TGTGCCTGGGACGGACGGGCTAATGAAAAACTGTTTTTT. Translation gives CAWDGRANEKLFF.

The rearrangement links TRBV20-1 to TRBJ2-5, with 13 bases identical to TRBD2. V was pared by 0 bases and J by 9 bases, with 7 bases of the junction left unmatched. CDR3 length: 15 amino acids. Germline V gene data show CDR1 as DFQATT and CDR2 as SNEGSKA (reference sequence). CDR3 loop: CSARDRLAGGPPQYF. CDR3 nucleotide sequence: TGCAGTGCTAGAGATCGACTAGCGGGAGGACCACCCCAGTACTTC.

This clonotype has ten or more counts. This chain links TRBV10-3 with TRBJ2-1, with D perhaps TRBD1 or TRBD2 (5 bases each). Germline CDR1 reads ENHRY; CDR2 reads SYGVKD. Between the trimmed V and J ends, which lost 4 bases and 0 bases, there was a span of 10 bases. The CDR3 sequence is 15 residues long. The CDR3 loop reads CAISAPGSSYNEQFF. The CDR3, as DNA: TGTGCCATCAGTGCTCCAGGGAGCTCCTACAATGAGCAGTTCTTC.

This clonotype was seen repeatedly, ten times or more. The V gene is TRBV19, the J gene TRBJ1-5; the D gene is possibly TRBD1 (6 bases). V was shortened by 5 bases and J by 7 bases, with 12 bases between the two germline ends. Per germline, CDR1 LNHDA and CDR2 SQIVND (reference sequence). The CDR3 sequence is 13 residues long. The CDR3 region is CASSSRGGQPQHF. Here the CDR3 DNA reads TGTGCCAGTAGTTCCAGGGGTGGCCAGCCCCAGCATTTT.

This clonotype appeared many times. The V and J genes are TRBV4-1 and TRBJ2-1; 8 bases align to TRBD2. The junction had 6 bases not matched to a gene; V was cut back by 1 base and J by 7 bases. The CDR3 contains 15 residues. CDR1 is MGHRA and CDR2 is YSYEKL in the germline V gene. The CDR3 DNA follows: TGCGCCAGCAGCCAAGGGGCGGGGGGCGGGAATGAGCAGTTCTTC. Its protein is CASSQGAGGGNEQFF.

The chain links TRBV7-2 to TRBJ1-2; TRBD1 agrees at 7 bases. The CDR3 extends over 15 amino acids. Germline V lookup: CDR1 SGHTA, CDR2 FQGNSA. Unmatched junction bases numbered 10, after V lost 5 bases and J lost 4 bases. CDR3: CASSTRDSPSYGYTF. CDR3 nucleotide sequence: TGTGCCAGCAGCACCCGGGACAGCCCCTCCTATGGCTACACCTTC.

V is TRBV20-1 and J is TRBJ2-1; 7 bases map to TRBD2. Trimming removed 0 bases from V and 4 bases from J; junction bases left unmatched: 6. Germline CDR1 and CDR2: DFQATT and SNEGSKA (reference sequence). The CDR3 is made up of 15 amino acids. The CDR3 protein is CSAREFTSEYNEQFF. CDR3 in DNA: TGCAGTGCTAGAGAGTTCACTAGCGAGTACAATGAGCAGTTCTTC.

This clonotype was seen just once. This chain connects TRBV11-3 to TRBJ2-5, with 10 nucleotides matching TRBD2. In germline, CDR1 is SGHNT, CDR2 YENEEA. This CDR3 has 16 amino acids. The V segment lost 5 bases and the J segment 4 bases; nucleotides outside the gene matches: 10. CDR3 nucleotides: TGTGCCAGCAGCCTAGGTCGGCTAGCGGGAGCAGAGACCCAGTACTTC. Translating it yields CASSLGRLAGAETQYF.

This clonotype was seen many times. The genes are TRBV5-1 and TRBJ2-1; D ambiguous. Trimming removed 0 bases at V and 8 bases at J, with 15 bases between. CDR3 length: 15 amino acids. Germline assignment: CDR1 SGHRS and CDR2 YFSETQ. The CDR3 sequence is CASSLDPNAWDEQFF. CDR3 nucleotides: TGCGCCAGCAGCTTGGATCCAAACGCCTGGGATGAGCAGTTCTTC.

This clonotype was detected many times. This chain connects TRBV5-1 to TRBJ2-3; 10 bases match TRBD1. Trimming cost V 0 bases and J 6 bases; bases outside gene matches: 7. This CDR3 is built from 16 residues. Germline loops: CDR1 SGHRS, CDR2 YFSETQ. CDR3 bases: TGCGCCAGCAGCTTGGCCGGCGACAGGGGGCTGGATACGCAGTATTTT. It translates to CASSLAGDRGLDTQYF.

This clonotype was recorded a few times. Possible read error: a much larger clone is one base away. The chain recombines TRBV27 with TRBJ2-3, with unresolved D. V was shortened by 7 bases and J by 2 bases, with 7 bases between the two germline ends. The germline V gene encodes CDR1 MNHEY and CDR2 SMNVEV (reference sequence). The CDR3 loop spans 12 amino acids. The CDR3 reads CASNRYTDTQYF. CDR3 in DNA: TGTGCCAGCAACAGATACACAGATACGCAGTATTTT.

This clonotype was picked up many times. DNA of the CDR3: TGTGCCAGCAGTTACATGGTAGGGGGAGATTACAATGAGCAGTTCTTC. It is translated as CASSYMVGGDYNEQFF. V is TRBV6-2 or TRBV6-3 and J is TRBJ2-1, with D perhaps matching TRBD1 (6 bases). The CDR3 spans 16 residues. Trimming removed 2 bases from V and 4 bases from J, with 15 bases in between. CDR1 and CDR2 (germline): MNHEY, SVGEGT.

V and J are TRBV15 and TRBJ1-1; no clear D gene. Germline CDR1 reads LNHNV; CDR2 reads YYDKDF (reference sequence). The CDR3 consists of 17 residues. Trimming pared 0 bases from V and 0 bases from J, leaving 14 bases between. The CDR3 DNA is TGTGCCACCAGCAGAGATCGGGGTTTGAGTCTGAACACTGAAGCTTTCTTT. Its translation is CATSRDRGLSLNTEAFF. The full variable domain, rest sourced from reference TRBV15 and TRBJ1-1, is DAMVIQNPRYQVTQFGKPVTLSCSQTLNHNVMYWYQQKSSQAPKLLFHYYDKDFNNEADTPDNFQSRRPNTSFCFLDIRSPGLGDTAMYLCATSRDRGLSLNTEAFFGQGTRLTVV.

This clonotype was seen many times. V and J are TRBV20-1 and TRBJ2-5; D might be TRBD1 (6 bases). Per germline, CDR1 DFQATT and CDR2 SNEGSKA (reference sequence). Trimming stripped 5 bases from V and 5 bases from J, with 18 bases between. The CDR3 has 14 amino acids. CDR3 nucleotides: TGCAGTGCTCCACCCACAGGGCTCGCGGAGACCCAGTACTTC. Its protein product is CSAPPTGLAETQYF.

Concerning this clonotype: A single base separates this from a much larger clone, so it may be a read error. The chain couples TRBV29-1 to TRBJ1-2; D uncertain. Trimming cost V 0 bases and J 7 bases, with 6 bases left between them. Germline CDR1 reads SQVTM; CDR2 reads ANQGSEA. The CDR3 is made up of 11 amino acids. The CDR3 nucleotides read TGCAGCGTTGAAGAGACGGGTGGCTACACCTTC. This gives the protein CSVEETGGYTF. The full variable domain, with the rest looked up from reference TRBV29-1 and TRBJ1-2, is SAVISQKPSRDICQRGTSLTIQCQVDSQVTMMFWYRQQPGQSLTLIATANQGSEATYESGFVIDKFPISRPNLTFSTLTVSNMSPEDSSIYLCSVEETGGYTFGSGTRLTVV.

The gene calls are TRBV9 and TRBJ1-1; perhaps TRBD1 as D (6 bases). This CDR3 comprises 14 residues. Trimming took 3 bases from V and 5 from J, leaving 14 bases between them. CDR1 is SGDLS, CDR2 YYNGEE, per germline. This chain's CDR3 is CASSASSGTTEAFF. CDR3 sequence (DNA): TGTGCCAGCAGCGCAAGTTCCGGGACAACTGAAGCTTTCTTT. The variable domain in full, with the rest retrieved from reference TRBV9 and TRBJ1-1, is DSGVTQTPKHLITATGQRVTLRCSPRSGDLSVYWYQQSLDQGLQFLIQYYNGEERAKGNILERFSAQQFPDLHSELNLSSLELGDSALYFCASSASSGTTEAFFGQGTRLTVV.

This clonotype was seen only a few times. This may come from a read error, since a much larger clone is one base off. The rearrangement uses TRBV6-1 and TRBJ2-5, with D unresolved. Trimming left V 5 bases short and J 11 bases short, with 27 bases between. Germline V CDR1 and CDR2: MNHNS, SASEGT. This CDR3 region has 16 residues. CDR3 sequence: CASSPANHILINEQYF. The DNA for the CDR3 is TGTGCCAGCAGTCCCGCAAACCATATTCTTATTAATGAGCAGTACTTC.

With regard to this clonotype: Since a much larger clone is just one base distant, this may be a read error. This rearrangement joins TRBV5-1 to TRBJ1-2; the D gene is possibly TRBD1 (5 bases). Trimming took 3 bases from V and 8 from J, leaving 11 bases between them. The CDR3 has 12 amino acids. CDR1 is SGHRS, CDR2 YFSETQ, per germline. This chain's CDR3 is CASSSRGLGYTF. For the CDR3, the DNA is TGCGCCAGCAGCTCTCGGGGGTTGGGCTACACCTTC.

This clonotype was seen a few times. A much larger clone lies a single base off, so this may be a read error. V and J are TRBV19 and TRBJ2-3; TRBD1 might be the D (6 bases). Germline loops: CDR1 LNHDA, CDR2 SQIVND (reference sequence). The length of the CDR3 is 16 residues. The CDR3 nucleotides are TGTGTCAGTAGTATGATTGGACAGCAGCTCACAGATACGCAGTATTTT. As protein: CVSSMIGQQLTDTQYF.